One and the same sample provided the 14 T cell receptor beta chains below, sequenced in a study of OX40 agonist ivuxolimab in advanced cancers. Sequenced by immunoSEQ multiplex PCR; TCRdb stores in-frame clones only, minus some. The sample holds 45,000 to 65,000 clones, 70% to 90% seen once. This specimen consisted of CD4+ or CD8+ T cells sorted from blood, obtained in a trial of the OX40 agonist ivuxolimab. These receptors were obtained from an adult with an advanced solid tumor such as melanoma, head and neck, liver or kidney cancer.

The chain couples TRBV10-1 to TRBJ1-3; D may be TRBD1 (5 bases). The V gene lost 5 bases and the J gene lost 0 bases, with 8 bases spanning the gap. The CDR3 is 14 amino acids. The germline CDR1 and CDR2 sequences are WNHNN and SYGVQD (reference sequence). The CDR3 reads CASSSDSSGNTIYF. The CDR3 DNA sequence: TGCGCCAGCAGTTCTGACAGCTCTGGAAACACCATATATTTT.

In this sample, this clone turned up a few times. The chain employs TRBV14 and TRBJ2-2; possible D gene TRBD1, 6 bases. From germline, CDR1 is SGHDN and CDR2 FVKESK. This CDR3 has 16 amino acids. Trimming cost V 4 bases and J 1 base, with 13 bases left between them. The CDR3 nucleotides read TGTGCCAGCAGCCTGATCGGGACACTGAACACCGGGGAGCTGTTTTTT. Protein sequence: CASSLIGTLNTGELFF.

The CDR3 spells CASSASPGLGTYEQYF. Written as DNA, the CDR3 is TGTGCCAGCAGTGCCAGCCCGGGACTAGGGACCTACGAGCAGTACTTC. The genes are TRBV27 and TRBJ2-7; 8 bases align to TRBD2. This CDR3 has 16 amino acids. Germline CDR1 MNHEY, CDR2 SMNVEV (reference sequence). J gave up 2 bases and V 5 bases, and 11 bases lay outside the gene matches.

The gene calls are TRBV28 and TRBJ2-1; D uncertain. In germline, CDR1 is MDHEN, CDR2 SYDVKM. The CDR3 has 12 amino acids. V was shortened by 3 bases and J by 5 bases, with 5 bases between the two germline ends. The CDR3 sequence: CASSFFNNEQFF. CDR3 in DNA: TGTGCCAGCAGTTTTTTTAACAATGAGCAGTTCTTC.

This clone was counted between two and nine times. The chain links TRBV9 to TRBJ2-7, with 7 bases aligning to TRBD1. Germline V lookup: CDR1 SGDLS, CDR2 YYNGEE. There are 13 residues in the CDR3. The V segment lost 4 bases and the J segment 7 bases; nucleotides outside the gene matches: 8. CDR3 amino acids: CASSPPQGVEQYF. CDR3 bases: TGTGCCAGCAGCCCTCCGCAGGGGGTTGAGCAGTACTTC.

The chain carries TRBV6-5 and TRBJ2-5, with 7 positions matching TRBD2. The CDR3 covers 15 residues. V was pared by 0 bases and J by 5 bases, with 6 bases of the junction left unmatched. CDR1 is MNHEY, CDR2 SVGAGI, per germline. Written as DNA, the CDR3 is TGTGCCAGCAGTTACTCACCCATCGGGGGGGAGACCCAGTACTTC. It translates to CASSYSPIGGETQYF.

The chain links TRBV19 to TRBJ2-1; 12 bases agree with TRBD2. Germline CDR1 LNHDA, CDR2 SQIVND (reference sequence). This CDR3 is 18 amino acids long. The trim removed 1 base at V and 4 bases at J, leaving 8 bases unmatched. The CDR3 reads CASSIGLAGGVNYNEQFF. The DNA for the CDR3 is TGTGCCAGTAGTATAGGGCTAGCGGGGGGGGTCAATTACAATGAGCAGTTCTTC.

The CDR3 sequence: CASSEGTGDGYTF. CDR3 bases: TGTGCCAGCAGCGAGGGGACAGGGGATGGCTACACCTTC. V and J are TRBV5-8 and TRBJ1-2; 10 nucleotides agree with TRBD1. This CDR3 is built from 13 residues. Trimming cost V 4 bases and J 6 bases; bases outside gene matches: 3. The V gene's germline CDR1 is SGHTS and CDR2 YDEGEE.

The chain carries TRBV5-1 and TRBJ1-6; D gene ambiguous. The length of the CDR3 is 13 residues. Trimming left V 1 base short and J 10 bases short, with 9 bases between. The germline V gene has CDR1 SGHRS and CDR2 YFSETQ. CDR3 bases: TGCGCCAGCAGCTTGACAACAGAATCACCCCTCCACTTT. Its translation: CASSLTTESPLHF.

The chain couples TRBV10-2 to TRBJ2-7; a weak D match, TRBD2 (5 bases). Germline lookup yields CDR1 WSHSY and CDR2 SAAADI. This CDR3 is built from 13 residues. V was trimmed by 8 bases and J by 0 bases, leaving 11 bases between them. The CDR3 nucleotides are TGCGCCAGCTCCGAGGGTTCCTCCTACGAGCAGTACGTC. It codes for CASSEGSSYEQYV.

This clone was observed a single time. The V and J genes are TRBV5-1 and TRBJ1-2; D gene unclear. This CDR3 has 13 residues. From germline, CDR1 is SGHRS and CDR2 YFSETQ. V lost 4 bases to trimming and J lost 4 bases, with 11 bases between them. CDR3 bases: TGCGCCAGCAGCCAAGAAGGCGGCTATGGCTACACCTTC. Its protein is CASSQEGGYGYTF.

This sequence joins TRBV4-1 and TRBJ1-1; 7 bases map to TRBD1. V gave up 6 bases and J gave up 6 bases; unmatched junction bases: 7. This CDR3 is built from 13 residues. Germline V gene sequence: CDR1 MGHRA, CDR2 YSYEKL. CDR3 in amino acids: CASRGTAGAEAFF. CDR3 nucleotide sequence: TGCGCCAGCAGGGGGACAGCGGGGGCTGAAGCTTTCTTT.

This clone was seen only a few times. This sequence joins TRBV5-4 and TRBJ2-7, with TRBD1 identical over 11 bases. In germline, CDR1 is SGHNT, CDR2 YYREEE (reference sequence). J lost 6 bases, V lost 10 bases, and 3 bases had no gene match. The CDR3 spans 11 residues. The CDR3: CALGQGGEQYF. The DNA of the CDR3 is TGTGCCCTGGGACAGGGGGGCGAGCAGTACTTC.

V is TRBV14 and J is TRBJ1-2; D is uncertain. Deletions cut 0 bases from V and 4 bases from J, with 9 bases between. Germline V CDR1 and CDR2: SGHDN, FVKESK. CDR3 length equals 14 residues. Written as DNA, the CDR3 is TGTGCCAGCAGCCAAGATATCCGGGGCTATGGCTACACCTTC. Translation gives CASSQDIRGYGYTF. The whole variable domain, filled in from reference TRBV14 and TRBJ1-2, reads EAGVTQFPSHSVIEKGQTVTLRCDPISGHDNLYWYRRVMGKEIKFLLHFVKESKQDESGMPNNRFLAERTGGTYSTLKVQPAELEDSGVYFCASSQDIRGYGYTFGSGTRLTVV.